Presented here are 4 T cell receptor beta chains from one specimen sequenced in a study of human T cells and chemical hapten exposure. Time point noted: pre-sensitization, week 0. As to treatment: therapeutic diphenylcyclopropenone sensitization with weekly scalp DPC. A single record per CDR3 protein comes from TCRdb applying MiXCR to the RACE reads. The table shows roughly 110,000 distinct CDR3 sequences, with around 12% occurring only once. The input for sequencing was whole blood, taken in connection with sensitization to the hapten diphenylcyclopropenone (DPC). These receptors all come from a woman between 50 and 59 years old with alopecia areata. Some clones in this sample may be carry-over from other donors' samples.

This chain links TRBV20-1 with TRBJ2-7; tentatively, D is TRBD1 (6 bases). The CDR3 is made up of 13 amino acids. The V end was cut by 6 bases, the J end by 3 bases, with 15 bases between. Germline loops: CDR1 DFQATT, CDR2 SNEGSKA (reference sequence). In DNA, the CDR3 is TGCAGTGCCCAGCACGGACAGAACTACGAGCAGTACTTC. Translating gives CSAQHGQNYEQYF.

This rearrangement joins TRBV20-1 to TRBJ1-3, with unresolved D. This CDR3 comprises 14 residues. V was trimmed by 3 bases and J by 4 bases, leaving 13 bases between them. From germline, CDR1 is DFQATT and CDR2 SNEGSKA (reference sequence). The chain's CDR3 is CSARALKSGNTIYF. The CDR3 DNA is TGCAGTGCTAGGGCCTTAAAGTCCGGAAACACCATATATTTT.

This clonotype turned up a few times. This chain joins TRBV20-1 and TRBJ2-3; 8 bases map to TRBD2. Germline V gene sequence: CDR1 DFQATT, CDR2 SNEGSKA (reference sequence). This CDR3 comprises 16 residues. V lost 5 bases and J lost 0; bases outside the gene matches: 10. The CDR3 DNA is TGCAGTGCTGGCCCCGCGGGGGGCGTGAGCACAGATACGCAGTATTTT. Its protein product is CSAGPAGGVSTDTQYF.

This clonotype was counted a few times. The chain joins TRBV20-1 to TRBJ2-3; TRBD2 matches 9 bases. This CDR3 region has 15 residues. Germline assignment: CDR1 DFQATT and CDR2 SNEGSKA (reference sequence). V lost 3 bases and J lost 2; bases outside the gene matches: 6. The CDR3 DNA reads as TGCAGTGCTAGGGCTGGCGGGGGGGCCACAGATACGCAGTATTTT. As protein: CSARAGGGATDTQYF.